A single T cell receptor (beta chain) is shown here with its context. Its cognate antigen is unknown. From the reads, TCRdb called clonotypes with MiXCR, one entry per CDR3 protein. The table shows tens of thousands of distinct CDR3 sequences, with around 49% occurring only once. These data belong to a study of T cell repertoires in cytomegalovirus infection. Study observations and caveats: Of the TCR beta families, the public ones yielded a cumulative frequency that identified carriers of CMV plus the relevant HLA.

The CDR3 is 15 amino acids. V was clipped by 5 bases and J by 4 bases, with 17 bases between them. The V gene's germline CDR1 is SGHVT and CDR2 SQSDAQ. Sequencing used CD8+ T cells from cultured PBMCs, obtained from culture after CMV antigen stimulation. V is TRBV7-4 and J is TRBJ1-1; D not resolved. The sequence derives from a human donor in good health (CMV status not recorded). Some clones in this sample may be carry-over from other donors' samples. The CDR3 DNA reads as TGTGCCAGCAGCCCGGTTAGGGATCGTGGCACTGAAGCTTTCTTT. Translating it yields CASSPVRDRGTEAFF.